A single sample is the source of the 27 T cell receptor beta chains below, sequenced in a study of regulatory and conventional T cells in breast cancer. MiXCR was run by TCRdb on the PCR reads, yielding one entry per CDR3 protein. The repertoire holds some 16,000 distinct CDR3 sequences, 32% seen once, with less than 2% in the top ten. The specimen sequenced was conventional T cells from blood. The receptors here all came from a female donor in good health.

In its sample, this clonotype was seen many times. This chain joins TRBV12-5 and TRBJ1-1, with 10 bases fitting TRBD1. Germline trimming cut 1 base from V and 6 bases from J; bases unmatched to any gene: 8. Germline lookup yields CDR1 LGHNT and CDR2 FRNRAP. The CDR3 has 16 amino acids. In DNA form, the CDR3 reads TGTGCTAGTGGTTTGGACGGGACAGGGGATAGGTCTGAAGCTTTCTTT. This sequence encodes CASGLDGTGDRSEAFF. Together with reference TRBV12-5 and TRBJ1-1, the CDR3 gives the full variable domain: DARVTQTPRHKVTEMGQEVTMRCQPILGHNTVFWYRQTMMQGLELLAYFRNRAPLDDSGMPKDRFSAEMPDATLATLKIQPSEPRDSAVYFCASGLDGTGDRSEAFFGQGTRLTVV.

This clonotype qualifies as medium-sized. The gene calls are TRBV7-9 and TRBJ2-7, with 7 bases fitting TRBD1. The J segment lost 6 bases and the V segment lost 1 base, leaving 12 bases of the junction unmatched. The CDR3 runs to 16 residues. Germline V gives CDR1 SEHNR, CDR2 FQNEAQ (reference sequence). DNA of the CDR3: TGTGCCAGCAGCTTAGGGGACAGTGATCCGATGGGCGAGCAGTACTTC. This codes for CASSLGDSDPMGEQYF.

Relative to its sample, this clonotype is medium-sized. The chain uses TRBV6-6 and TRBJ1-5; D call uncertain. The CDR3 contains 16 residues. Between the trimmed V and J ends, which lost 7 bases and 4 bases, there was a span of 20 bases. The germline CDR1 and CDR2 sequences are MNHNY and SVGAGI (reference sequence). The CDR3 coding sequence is TGTGCCAGCACCTACTATCGGGGTCGAGGTAATCAGCCCCAGCATTTT. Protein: CASTYYRGRGNQPQHF.

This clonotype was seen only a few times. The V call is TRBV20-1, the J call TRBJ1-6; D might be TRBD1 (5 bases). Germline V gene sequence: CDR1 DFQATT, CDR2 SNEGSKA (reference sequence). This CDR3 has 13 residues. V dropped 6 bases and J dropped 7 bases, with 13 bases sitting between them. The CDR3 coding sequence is TGCAGTGCGGCGGCGGGGGTGAATTCACCCCTCCACTTT. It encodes CSAAAGVNSPLHF.

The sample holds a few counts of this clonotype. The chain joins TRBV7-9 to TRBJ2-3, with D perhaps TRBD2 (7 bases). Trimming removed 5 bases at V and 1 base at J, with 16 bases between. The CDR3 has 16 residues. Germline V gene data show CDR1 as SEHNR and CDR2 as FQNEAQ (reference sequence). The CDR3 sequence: CASSRTKGGGTDTQYF. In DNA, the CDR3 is TGTGCCAGCAGCCGCACCAAGGGGGGGGGCACAGATACGCAGTATTTT.

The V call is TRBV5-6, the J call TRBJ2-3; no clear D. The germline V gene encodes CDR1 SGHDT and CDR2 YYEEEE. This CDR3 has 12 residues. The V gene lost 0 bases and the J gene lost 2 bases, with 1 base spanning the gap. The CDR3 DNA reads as TGTGCCAGCAGCTTGGACACAGATACGCAGTATTTT. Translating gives CASSLDTDTQYF.

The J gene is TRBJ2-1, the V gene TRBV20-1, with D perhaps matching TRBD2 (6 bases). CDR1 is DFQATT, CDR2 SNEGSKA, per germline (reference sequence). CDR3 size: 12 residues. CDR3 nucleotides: TGCAAGGCTAGGAGGGGATACAATGAGCAGTTCTTC. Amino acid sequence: CKARRGYNEQFF.

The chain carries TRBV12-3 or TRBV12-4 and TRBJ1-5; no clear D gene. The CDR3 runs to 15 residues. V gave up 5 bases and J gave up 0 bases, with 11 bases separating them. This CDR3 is CASSPPWGSNQPQHF. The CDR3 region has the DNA TGTGCCAGCAGTCCGCCGTGGGGTAGCAATCAGCCCCAGCATTTT.

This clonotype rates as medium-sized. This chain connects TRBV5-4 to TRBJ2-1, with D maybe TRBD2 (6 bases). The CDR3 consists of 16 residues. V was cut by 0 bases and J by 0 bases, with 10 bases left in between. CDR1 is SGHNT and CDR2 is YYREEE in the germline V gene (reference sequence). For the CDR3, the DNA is TGTGCCAGCAGCTTGGGCGGGGCCAGCTCCTACAATGAGCAGTTCTTC. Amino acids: CASSLGGASSYNEQFF.

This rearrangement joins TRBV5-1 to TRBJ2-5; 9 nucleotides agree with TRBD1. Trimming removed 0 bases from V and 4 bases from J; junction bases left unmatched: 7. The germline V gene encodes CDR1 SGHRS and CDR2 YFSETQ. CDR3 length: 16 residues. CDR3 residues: CASSLALGQGGETQYF. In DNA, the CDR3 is TGCGCCAGCAGCTTGGCTCTGGGACAGGGTGGAGAGACCCAGTACTTC.

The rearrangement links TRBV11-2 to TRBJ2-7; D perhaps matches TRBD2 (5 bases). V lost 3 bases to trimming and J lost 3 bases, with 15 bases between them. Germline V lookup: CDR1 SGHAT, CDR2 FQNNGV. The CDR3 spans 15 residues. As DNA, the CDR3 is TGTGCCAGCAGCTTTTCAGTGGGAGTCGACTACGAGCAGTACTTC. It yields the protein CASSFSVGVDYEQYF.

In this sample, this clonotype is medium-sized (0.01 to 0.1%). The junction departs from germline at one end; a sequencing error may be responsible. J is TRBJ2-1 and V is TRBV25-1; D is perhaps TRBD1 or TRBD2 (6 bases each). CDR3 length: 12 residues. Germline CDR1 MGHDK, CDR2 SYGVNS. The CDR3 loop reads CASQSAGGLQDF. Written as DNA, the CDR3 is TGTGCCAGCCAATCGGCCGGGGGCCTTCAGGACTTC.

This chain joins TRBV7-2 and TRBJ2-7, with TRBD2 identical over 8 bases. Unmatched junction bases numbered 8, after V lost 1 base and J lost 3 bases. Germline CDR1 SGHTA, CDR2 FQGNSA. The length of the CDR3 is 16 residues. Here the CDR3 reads CASSLEGTSGNYEQYF. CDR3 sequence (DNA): TGTGCCAGCAGCTTAGAAGGGACTAGTGGAAACTACGAGCAGTACTTC.

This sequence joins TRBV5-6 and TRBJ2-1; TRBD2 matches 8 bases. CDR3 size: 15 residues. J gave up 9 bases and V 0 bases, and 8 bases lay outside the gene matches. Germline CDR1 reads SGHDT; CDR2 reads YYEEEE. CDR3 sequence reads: CASSLAPSGGGEQFF. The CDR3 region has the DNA TGTGCCAGCAGCTTGGCCCCCAGCGGGGGAGGTGAGCAGTTCTTC.

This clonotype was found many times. CDR3 region: CASSLTSGVFNEQFF. In DNA form, the CDR3 reads TGCGCCAGCAGCTTGACTAGCGGGGTTTTCAATGAGCAGTTCTTC. V is TRBV5-1 and J is TRBJ2-1, with TRBD2 matching over 10 bases. Trimming took 1 base from V and 6 from J; bases not matched to a gene: 4. The CDR3 loop spans 15 amino acids. CDR1 is SGHRS and CDR2 is YFSETQ in the germline V gene.

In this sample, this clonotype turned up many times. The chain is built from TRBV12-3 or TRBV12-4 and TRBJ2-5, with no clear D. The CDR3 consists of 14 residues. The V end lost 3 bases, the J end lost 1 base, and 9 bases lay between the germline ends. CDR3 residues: CASSFAQIQETQYF. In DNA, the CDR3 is TGTGCCAGCAGTTTCGCCCAAATCCAAGAGACCCAGTACTTC.

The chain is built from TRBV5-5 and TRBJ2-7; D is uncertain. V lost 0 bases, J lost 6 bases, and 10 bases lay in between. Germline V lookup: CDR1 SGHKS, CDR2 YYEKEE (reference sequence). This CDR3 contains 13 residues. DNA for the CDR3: TGTGCCAGCAGCTTGGAACAGTCGGCCGAGCAGTACTTC. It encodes CASSLEQSAEQYF.

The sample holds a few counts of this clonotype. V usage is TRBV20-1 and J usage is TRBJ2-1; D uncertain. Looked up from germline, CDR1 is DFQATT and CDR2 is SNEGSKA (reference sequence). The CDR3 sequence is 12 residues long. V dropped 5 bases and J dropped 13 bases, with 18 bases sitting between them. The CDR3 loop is CSAPDSRAAQFF. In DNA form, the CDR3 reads TGCAGTGCTCCCGATTCTAGGGCAGCCCAGTTCTTC.

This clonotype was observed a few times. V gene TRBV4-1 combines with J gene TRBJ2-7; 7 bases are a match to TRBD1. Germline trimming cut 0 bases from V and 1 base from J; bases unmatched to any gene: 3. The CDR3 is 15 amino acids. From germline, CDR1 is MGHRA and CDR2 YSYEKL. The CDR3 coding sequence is TGCGCCAGCAGCCAAGAGAAACAGGGGTCCTACGAGCAGTACTTC. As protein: CASSQEKQGSYEQYF.

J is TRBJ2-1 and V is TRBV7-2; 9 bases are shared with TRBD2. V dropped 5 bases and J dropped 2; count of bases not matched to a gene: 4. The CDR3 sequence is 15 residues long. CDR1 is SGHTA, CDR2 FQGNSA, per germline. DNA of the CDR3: TGTGCCAGCAGCCAATCTAGCGGGACCTACAATGAGCAGTTCTTC. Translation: CASSQSSGTYNEQFF. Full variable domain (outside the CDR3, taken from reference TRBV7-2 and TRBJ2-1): GAGVSQSPSNKVTEKGKDVELRCDPISGHTALYWYRQSLGQGLEFLIYFQGNSAPDKSGLPSDRFSAERTGGSVSTLTIQRTQQEDSAVYLCASSQSSGTYNEQFFGPGTRLTVL.

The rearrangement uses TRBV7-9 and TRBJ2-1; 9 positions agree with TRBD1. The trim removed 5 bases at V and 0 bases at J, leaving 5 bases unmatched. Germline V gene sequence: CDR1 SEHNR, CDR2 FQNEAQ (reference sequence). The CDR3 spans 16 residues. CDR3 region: CASSVRQGVSYNEQFF. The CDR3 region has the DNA TGTGCCAGCAGCGTCAGACAGGGGGTCTCCTACAATGAGCAGTTCTTC.

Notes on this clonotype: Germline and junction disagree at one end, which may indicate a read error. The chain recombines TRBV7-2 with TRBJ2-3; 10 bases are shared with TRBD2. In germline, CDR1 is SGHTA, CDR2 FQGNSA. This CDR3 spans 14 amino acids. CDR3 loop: CAGSSRTSGATQYF. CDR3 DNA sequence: TGTGCCGGCAGCTCGCGGACTAGCGGCGCCACGCAGTATTTT.

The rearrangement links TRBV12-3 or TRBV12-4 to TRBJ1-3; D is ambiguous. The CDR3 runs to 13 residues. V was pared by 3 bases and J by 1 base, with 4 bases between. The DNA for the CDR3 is TGTGCCAGCAGTTTCCGGTCTGGAAACACCATATATTTT. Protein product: CASSFRSGNTIYF.

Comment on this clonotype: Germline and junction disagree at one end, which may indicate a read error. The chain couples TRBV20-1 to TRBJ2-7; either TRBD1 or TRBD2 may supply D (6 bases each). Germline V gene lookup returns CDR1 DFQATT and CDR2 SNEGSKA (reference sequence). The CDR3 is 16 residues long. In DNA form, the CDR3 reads TGCAGTGCCAGAGGGGGGAACACCGGGAGACCCTACGAGCAGTACTTC. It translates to CSARGGNTGRPYEQYF.

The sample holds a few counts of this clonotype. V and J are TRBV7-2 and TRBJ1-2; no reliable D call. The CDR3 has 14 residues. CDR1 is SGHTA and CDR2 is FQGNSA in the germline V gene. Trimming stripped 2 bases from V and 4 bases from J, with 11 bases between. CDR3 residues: CASSLRVTAYGYTF. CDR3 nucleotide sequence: TGTGCCAGCAGCTTAAGGGTAACGGCCTATGGCTACACCTTC.

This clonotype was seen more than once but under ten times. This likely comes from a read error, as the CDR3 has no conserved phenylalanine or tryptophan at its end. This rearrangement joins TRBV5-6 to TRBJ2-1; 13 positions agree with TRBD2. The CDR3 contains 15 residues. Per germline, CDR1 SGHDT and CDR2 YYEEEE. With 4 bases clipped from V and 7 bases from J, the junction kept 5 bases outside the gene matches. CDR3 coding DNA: TGTGCCAGCAGCCAGACGGGACTAGCGGGGAATGAGCAGTTCTCC. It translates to CASSQTGLAGNEQFS.

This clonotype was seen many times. The CDR3 region is CASSGQYNSPLHF. The CDR3 DNA follows: TGTGCCAGCAGTGGCCAGTATAATTCACCCCTCCACTTT. The chain combines TRBV12-3 or TRBV12-4 with TRBJ1-6, with D unresolved. This CDR3 spans 13 amino acids. Trimming removed 5 bases at V and 4 bases at J, with 6 bases between.